These T cell receptor beta chains were read from a single sample in a study of cytotoxic CD8 clonotypes in ibrutinib-treated CLL. Profiling relied on immunoSEQ multiplex PCR, and the TCRdb table lists in-frame clones only, not all of them. The sample yields 52,000 or so clones, 50% to 70% seen once. The starting material was PBMCs, obtained at disease progression, from a patient treated with ibrutinib. These receptors came from a human donor with chronic lymphocytic leukemia. Each CDR3 is given without its conserved first and last residue. Where a row states a size, it is once, few, many or the class of an expanded clone; other rows omit it.

v_call,clone_size,j_call,cdr3_aa
TRBV19,NA,TRBJ1-1,ASSNYVGNTEAF
TRBV19,few,TRBJ1-5,ASSMMSFGDQPQH
TRBV4-3,NA,TRBJ1-3,ASSPGQGGGNTIY
TRBV7-2,NA,TRBJ2-2,ASSFQGIAGELF
TRBV11-2,NA,TRBJ1-1,ASSPREDRPIDF
TRBV10-3,NA,TRBJ2-3,AISASGAGDTQY
TRBV11-1,NA,TRBJ1-2,ASSPGQMYGYT
TRBV7-2,NA,TRBJ1-5,ASSQLLFGNQPQH
TRBV28,NA,TRBJ1-5,ASSVGVSNQPQH
TRBV7-6,few,TRBJ1-5,ASSLLGSNQPQH
TRBV7-9,NA,TRBJ1-1,ASSLNREVTEAF
TRBV28,NA,TRBJ2-5,ASSTGYQETQY
TRBV5-1,NA,TRBJ1-1,ASSGIGTEAF
TRBV28,NA,TRBJ2-4,ASSSGGVLLGNIQY
TRBV7-2,NA,TRBJ2-3,ASTPRVLTDTQY
TRBV28,NA,TRBJ2-7,ASSLSGTSMY
TRBV28,NA,TRBJ1-2,ASSSYRGRGYGYT
TRBV29-1,NA,TRBJ2-5,SVETPQETQY
TRBV27,few,TRBJ1-5,ASSLDRANQPQH
TRBV5-5,few,TRBJ1-5,ASSLEAGVNQPQH
TRBV11-2,NA,TRBJ2-7,ASSLNSQDRRLNYEQY
TRBV4-3,NA,TRBJ1-3,ASSQRDSAGNTIY
TRBV30,NA,TRBJ2-5,AWSPFLRGYQETQY
TRBV20-1,NA,TRBJ2-1,SARSVEQF
TRBV18,NA,TRBJ1-4,ASSPSGQGEKLF
TRBV5-1,NA,TRBJ2-3,ASSLLGFSTDTQY
TRBV4-1,NA,TRBJ2-5,ASSQDRTSGRARETQY
TRBV5-6,few,TRBJ1-1,ASSFTSRGTEAF
TRBV28,NA,TRBJ2-1,ASSLGTGPGNEQF
TRBV2,NA,TRBJ1-2,ASSAQGTNYGYT
TRBV28,NA,TRBJ2-7,ASSDLWEISGSKFSYEQY
TRBV2,NA,TRBJ2-7,ASSERQGGSYEQY
TRBV9,NA,TRBJ2-5,ASSARQGLETQY
TRBV7-3,NA,TRBJ1-1,ASSPPGTSSTEAF
TRBV5-6,NA,TRBJ2-3,ASSLGTGTLTDTQY
TRBV28,NA,TRBJ1-4,ASSLAGEVEKLF
TRBV7-2,NA,TRBJ2-7,ASSLLAGGTGSYEQY
TRBV30,NA,TRBJ1-6,AWSLQGGPLH
TRBV14,NA,TRBJ2-7,ASSHPGQPYEQY
TRBV7-9,NA,TRBJ2-5,ASSSIQETQY
TRBV11-2,NA,TRBJ1-2,ASSLDLGQGADGYT
TRBV6-5,NA,TRBJ1-2,ASSRTRYGYT
TRBV13,NA,TRBJ2-3,ASSFRADTQY
TRBV4-2,NA,TRBJ2-5,ASSPSGGASRETQY
TRBV30,NA,TRBJ2-3,AWSRAGTDTQY
TRBV9,NA,TRBJ1-2,ASSVVGTGGGYGYT
TRBV5-1,once,TRBJ2-1,ASGSHNEQF
TRBV6-6,NA,TRBJ1-2,ASSYDGRAGYT
TRBV28,NA,TRBJ2-2,ASSRTGANTGELF
TRBV5-1,NA,TRBJ2-2,ASSSGGSGELF
TRBV18,few,TRBJ1-5,ASSPVGGVRPQH
TRBV7-6,NA,TRBJ1-1,ASSLAHGNTEAF
TRBV10-3,few,TRBJ2-2,AISGQGSAGELF